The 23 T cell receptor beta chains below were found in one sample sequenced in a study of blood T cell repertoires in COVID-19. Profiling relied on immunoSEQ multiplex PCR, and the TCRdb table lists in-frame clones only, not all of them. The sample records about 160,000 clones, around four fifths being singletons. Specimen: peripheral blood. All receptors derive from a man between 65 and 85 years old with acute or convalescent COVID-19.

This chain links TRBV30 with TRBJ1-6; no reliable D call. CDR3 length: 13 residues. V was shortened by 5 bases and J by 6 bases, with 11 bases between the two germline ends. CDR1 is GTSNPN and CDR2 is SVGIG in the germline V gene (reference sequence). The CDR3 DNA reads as TGTGCCTGGGTACCACAGAGTAATTCACCCCTCCACTTT. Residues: CAWVPQSNSPLHF.

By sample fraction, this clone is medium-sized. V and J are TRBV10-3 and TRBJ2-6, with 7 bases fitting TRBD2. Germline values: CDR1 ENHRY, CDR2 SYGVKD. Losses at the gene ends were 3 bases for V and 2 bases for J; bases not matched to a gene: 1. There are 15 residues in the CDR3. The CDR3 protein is CAISESGTGANVLTF. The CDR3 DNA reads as TGTGCCATCAGTGAAAGCGGGACTGGGGCCAACGTCCTGACTTTC.

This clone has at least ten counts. The CDR3 coding sequence is TGTGCCAGCAGCGCGGGACTAGCGGTCTACAATGAGCAGTTCTTC. The encoded protein is CASSAGLAVYNEQFF. The chain has TRBV7-8 and TRBJ2-1; TRBD2 aligns across 11 bases. Germline V CDR1 and CDR2: SGHVS, FQNEAQ. The CDR3 totals 15 residues. The junction had 3 bases not matched to a gene; V was cut back by 5 bases and J by 3 bases.

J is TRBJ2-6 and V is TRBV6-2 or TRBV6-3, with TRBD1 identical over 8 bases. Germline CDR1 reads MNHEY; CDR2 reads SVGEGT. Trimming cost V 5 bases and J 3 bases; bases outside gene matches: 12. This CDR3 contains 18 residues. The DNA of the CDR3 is TGTGCCAGCAGTGGTCGACAGGGGCTCGGTCGTGGGGCCAACGTCCTGACTTTC. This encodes CASSGRQGLGRGANVLTF.

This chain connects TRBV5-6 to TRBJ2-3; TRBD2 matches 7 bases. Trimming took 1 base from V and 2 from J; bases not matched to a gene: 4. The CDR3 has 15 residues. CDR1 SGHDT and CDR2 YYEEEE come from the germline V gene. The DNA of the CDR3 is TGTGCCAGCAGCTTGTGGGACTACAACACAGATACGCAGTATTTT. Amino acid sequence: CASSLWDYNTDTQYF.

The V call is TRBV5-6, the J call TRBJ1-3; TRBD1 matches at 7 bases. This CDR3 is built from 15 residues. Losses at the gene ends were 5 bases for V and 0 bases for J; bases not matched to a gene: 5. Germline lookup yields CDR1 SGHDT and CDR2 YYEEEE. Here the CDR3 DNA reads TGTGCCAGCAGTTTGACAGGGCTCTCTGGAAACACCATATATTTT. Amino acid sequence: CASSLTGLSGNTIYF.

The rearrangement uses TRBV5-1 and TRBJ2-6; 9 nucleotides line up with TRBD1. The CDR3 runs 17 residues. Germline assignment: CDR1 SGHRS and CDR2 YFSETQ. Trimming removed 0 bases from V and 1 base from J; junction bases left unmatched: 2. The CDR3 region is CASSLAGTGSGANVLTF. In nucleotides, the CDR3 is TGCGCCAGCAGCTTGGCCGGGACAGGGTCTGGGGCCAACGTCCTGACTTTC.

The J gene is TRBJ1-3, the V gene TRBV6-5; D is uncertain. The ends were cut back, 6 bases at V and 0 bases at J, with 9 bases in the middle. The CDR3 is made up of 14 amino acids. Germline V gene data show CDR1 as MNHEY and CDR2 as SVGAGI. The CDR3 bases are TGTGCCAGCAGAGACTATAGCTCTGGAAACACCATATATTTT. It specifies CASRDYSSGNTIYF.

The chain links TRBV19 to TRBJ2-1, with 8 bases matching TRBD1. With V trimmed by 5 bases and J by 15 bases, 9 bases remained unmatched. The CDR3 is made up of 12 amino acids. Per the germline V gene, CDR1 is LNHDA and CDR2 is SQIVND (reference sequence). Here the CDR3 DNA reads TGTGCCAGTAGTGTGGACAGGGCCGGTAGGTTCTTC. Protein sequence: CASSVDRAGRFF.

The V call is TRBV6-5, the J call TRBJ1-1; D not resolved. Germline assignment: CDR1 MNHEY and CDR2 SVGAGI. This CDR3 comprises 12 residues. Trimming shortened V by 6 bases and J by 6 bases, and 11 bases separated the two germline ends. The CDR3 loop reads CASSIGGSEAFF. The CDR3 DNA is TGTGCCAGCAGCATCGGAGGGTCTGAAGCTTTCTTT.

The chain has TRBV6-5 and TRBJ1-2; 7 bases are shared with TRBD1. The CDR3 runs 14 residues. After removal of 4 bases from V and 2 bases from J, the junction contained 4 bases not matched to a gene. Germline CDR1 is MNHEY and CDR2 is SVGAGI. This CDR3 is CASSSAGQNYGYTF. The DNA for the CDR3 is TGTGCCAGCAGTTCCGCGGGACAGAACTATGGCTACACCTTC.

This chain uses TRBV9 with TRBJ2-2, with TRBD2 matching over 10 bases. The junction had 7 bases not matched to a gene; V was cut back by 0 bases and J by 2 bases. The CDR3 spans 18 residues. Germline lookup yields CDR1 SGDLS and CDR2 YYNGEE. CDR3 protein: CASSVGLQRGGNTGELFF. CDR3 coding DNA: TGTGCCAGCAGCGTAGGGCTTCAGCGGGGGGGAAACACCGGGGAGCTGTTTTTT.

CDR3 in amino acids: CASKNSRNTEAFF. The CDR3 DNA follows: TGTGCCAGCAAAAATTCCAGGAACACTGAAGCTTTCTTT. The chain carries TRBV6-5 and TRBJ1-1; the D is unclear. Trimming stripped 7 bases from V and 1 base from J, with 10 bases between. The CDR3 loop spans 13 amino acids. Germline CDR1 and CDR2: MNHEY and SVGAGI.

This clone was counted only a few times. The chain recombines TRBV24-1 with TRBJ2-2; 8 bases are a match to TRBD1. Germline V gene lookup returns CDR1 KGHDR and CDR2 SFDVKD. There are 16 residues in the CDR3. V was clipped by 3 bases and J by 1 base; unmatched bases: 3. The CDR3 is CATSDPGTGNTGELFF. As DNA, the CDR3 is TGTGCCACCAGTGATCCCGGGACAGGGAACACCGGGGAGCTGTTTTTT.

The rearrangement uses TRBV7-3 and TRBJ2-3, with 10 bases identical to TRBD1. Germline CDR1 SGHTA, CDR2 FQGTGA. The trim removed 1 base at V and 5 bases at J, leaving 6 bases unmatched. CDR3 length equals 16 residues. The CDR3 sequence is CASSLRDRGRGDTQYF. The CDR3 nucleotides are TGTGCCAGCAGCTTAAGAGACAGGGGGCGCGGAGATACGCAGTATTTT.

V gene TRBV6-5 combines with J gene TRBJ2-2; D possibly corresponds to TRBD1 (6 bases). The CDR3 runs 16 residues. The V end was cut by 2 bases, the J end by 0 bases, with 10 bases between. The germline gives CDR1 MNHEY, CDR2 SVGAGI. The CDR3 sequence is CASSYNPGANTGELFF. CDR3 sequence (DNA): TGTGCCAGCAGTTACAACCCAGGGGCGAACACCGGGGAGCTGTTTTTT.

The CDR3: CASSLASYTQETQYF. The CDR3 bases are TGTGCCAGCAGCTTAGCTTCGTACACACAAGAGACCCAGTACTTC. The chain is built from TRBV7-8 and TRBJ2-5; D is uncertain. The CDR3 is 15 residues long. The germline CDR1 and CDR2 sequences are SGHVS and FQNEAQ. Trimming stripped 0 bases from V and 2 bases from J, with 10 bases between.

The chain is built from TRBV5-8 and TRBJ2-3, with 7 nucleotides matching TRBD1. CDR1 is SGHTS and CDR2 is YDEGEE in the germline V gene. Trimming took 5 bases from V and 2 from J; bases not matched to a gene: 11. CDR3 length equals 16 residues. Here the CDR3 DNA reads TGTGCCAGCAGTGCAGGGGGTGTAGGTTTCACAGATACGCAGTATTTT. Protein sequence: CASSAGGVGFTDTQYF.

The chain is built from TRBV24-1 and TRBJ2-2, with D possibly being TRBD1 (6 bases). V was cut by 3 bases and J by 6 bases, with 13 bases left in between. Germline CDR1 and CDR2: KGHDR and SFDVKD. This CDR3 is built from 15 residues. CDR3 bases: TGTGCCACCAGTGATGACACACAGGGCCCCGGGGAGCTGTTTTTT. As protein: CATSDDTQGPGELFF.

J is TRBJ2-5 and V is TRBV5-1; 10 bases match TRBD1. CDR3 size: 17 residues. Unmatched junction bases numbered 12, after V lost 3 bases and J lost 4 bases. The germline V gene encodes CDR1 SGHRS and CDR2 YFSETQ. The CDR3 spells CASSWPGGQGIGETQYF. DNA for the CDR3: TGCGCCAGCAGCTGGCCAGGGGGACAGGGGATAGGAGAGACCCAGTACTTC.

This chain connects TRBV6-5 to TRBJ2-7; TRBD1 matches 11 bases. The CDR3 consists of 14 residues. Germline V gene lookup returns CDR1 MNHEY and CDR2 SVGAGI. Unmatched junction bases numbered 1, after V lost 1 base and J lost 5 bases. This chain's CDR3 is CASSYWTGGNEQYF. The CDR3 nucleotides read TGTGCCAGCAGTTACTGGACAGGGGGCAACGAGCAGTACTTC.

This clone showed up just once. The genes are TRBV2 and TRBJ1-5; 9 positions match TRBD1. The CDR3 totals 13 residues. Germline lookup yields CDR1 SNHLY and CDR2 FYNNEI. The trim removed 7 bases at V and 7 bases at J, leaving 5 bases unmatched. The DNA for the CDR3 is TGTGCCAGCACCCGGGACAGGGCCCAGCCCCAGCATTTT. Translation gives CASTRDRAQPQHF.

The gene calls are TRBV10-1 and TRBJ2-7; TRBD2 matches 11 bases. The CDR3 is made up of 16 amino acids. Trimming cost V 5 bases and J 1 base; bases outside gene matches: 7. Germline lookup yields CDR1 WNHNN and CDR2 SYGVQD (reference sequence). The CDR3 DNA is TGCGCCAGCAGTTCTCAAGGGACTAGCGGATCCTACGAGCAGTACTTC. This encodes CASSSQGTSGSYEQYF.